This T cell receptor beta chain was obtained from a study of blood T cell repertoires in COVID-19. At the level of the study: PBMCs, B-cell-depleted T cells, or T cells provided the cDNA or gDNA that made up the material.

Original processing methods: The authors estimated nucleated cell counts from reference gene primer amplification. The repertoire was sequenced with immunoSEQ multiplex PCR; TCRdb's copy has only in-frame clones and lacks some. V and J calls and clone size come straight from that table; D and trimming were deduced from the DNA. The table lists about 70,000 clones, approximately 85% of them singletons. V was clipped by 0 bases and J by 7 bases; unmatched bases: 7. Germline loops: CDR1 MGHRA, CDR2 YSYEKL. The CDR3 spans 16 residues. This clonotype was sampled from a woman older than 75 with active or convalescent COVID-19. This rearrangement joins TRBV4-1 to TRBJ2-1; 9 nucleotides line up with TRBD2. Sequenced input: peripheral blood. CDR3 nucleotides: TGCGCCAGCAGCCAAGAATTGGCGGGGGGGCAGAATGAGCAGTTCTTC. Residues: CASSQELAGGQNEQFF.